This is a list of T cell receptor beta chains from one sample in a study of blood T cell repertoires in COVID-19. Using immunoSEQ multiplex PCR, the repertoire was profiled, and TCRdb retains in-frame clones only, with some absent. The sample comprises tens of thousands of clones, around 86% of which are singletons, and roughly 3.5% rests with the top ten. The sequencing input was peripheral blood. These receptors originate from a woman in her seventies with acute or convalescent COVID-19. CDR3s include the opening cysteine and the closing phenylalanine or tryptophan. The order of the fields is clone size, D gene, CDR3 length, J gene, V gene, CDR3 protein. A D gene is named only where the DNA matches it firmly. A clone size is listed for some rows: how often the clone was seen (once, few, many), or a class if it is expanded.

. TRBD2 16 TRBJ2-7 TRBV28 CASSAASGRALSEQYF
. . 13 TRBJ2-2 TRBV10-1 CASRSSFTGELFF
. TRBD2 16 TRBJ2-1 TRBV18 CASSLLPGLAINEQFF
once TRBD1 16 TRBJ1-1 TRBV28 CASGKTGGTLNTEAFF
. . 13 TRBJ1-2 TRBV19 CASSNGQNYGYTF
. TRBD2 16 TRBJ2-2 TRBV3-1/TRBV3-2 CASSPPSGDPTGELFF
. . 12 TRBJ2-3 TRBV2 CASKTSTDTQYF
once TRBD2 15 TRBJ2-1 TRBV6-5 CASSYRPSGGSEQFF
once . 13 TRBJ2-1 TRBV6-5 CASSRTGGNEQFF
. TRBD2 14 TRBJ2-2 TRBV2 CASRRGENPGELFF
. . 14 TRBJ2-3 TRBV5-6 CASSFKAITDTQYF